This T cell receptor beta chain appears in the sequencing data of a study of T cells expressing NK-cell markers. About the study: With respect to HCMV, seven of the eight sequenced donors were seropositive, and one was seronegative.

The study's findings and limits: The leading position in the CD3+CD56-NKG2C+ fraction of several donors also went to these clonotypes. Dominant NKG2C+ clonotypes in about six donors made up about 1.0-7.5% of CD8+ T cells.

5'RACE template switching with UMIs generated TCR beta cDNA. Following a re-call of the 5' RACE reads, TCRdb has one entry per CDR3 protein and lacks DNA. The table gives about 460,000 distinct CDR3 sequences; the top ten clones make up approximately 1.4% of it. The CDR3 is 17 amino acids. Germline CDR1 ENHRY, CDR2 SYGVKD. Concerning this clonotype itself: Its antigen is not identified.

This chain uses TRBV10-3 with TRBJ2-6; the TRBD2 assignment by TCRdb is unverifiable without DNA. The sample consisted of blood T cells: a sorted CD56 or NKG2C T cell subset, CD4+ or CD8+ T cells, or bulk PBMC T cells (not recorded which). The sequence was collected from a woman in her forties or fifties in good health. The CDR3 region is CAISESTGLAGANVLTF.